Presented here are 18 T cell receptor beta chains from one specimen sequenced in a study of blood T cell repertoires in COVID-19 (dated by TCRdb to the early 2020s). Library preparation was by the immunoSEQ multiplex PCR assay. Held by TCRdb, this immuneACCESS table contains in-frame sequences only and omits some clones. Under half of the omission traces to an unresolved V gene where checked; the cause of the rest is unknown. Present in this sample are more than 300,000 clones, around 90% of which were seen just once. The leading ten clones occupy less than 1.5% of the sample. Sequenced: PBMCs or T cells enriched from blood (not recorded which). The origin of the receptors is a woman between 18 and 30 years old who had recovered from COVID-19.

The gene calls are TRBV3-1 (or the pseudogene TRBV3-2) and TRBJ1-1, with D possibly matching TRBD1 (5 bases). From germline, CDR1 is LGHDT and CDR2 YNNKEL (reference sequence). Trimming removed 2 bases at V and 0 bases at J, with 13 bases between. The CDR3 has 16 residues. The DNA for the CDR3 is TGTGCCAGCAGCCAACCAATGGCGGACATGAACACTGAAGCTTTCTTT. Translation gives CASSQPMADMNTEAFF.

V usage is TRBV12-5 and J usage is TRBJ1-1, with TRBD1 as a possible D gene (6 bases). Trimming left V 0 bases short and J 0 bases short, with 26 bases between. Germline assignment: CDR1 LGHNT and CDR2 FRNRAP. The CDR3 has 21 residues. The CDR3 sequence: CASGLVPGGQYDFWMNTEAFF. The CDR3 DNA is TGTGCTAGTGGTTTGGTACCTGGGGGCCAATACGACTTCTGGATGAACACTGAAGCTTTCTTT.

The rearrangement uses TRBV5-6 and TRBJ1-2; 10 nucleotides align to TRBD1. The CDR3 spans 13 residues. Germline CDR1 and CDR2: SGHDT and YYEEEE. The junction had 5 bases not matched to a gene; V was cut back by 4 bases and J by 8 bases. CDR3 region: CASSRQGARGYTF. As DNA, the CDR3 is TGTGCCAGCAGCAGACAGGGGGCGAGAGGCTACACCTTC.

CDR3 region: CATGRQGGEPQHF. In nucleotides, the CDR3 is TGTGCCACCGGCAGGCAGGGTGGGGAGCCCCAGCATTTT. This chain joins TRBV19 and TRBJ1-5, with D possibly matching TRBD1 (5 bases). Deletions cut 10 bases from V and 8 bases from J, with 18 bases between. This CDR3 contains 13 residues. Germline CDR1 reads LNHDA; CDR2 reads SQIVND (reference sequence).

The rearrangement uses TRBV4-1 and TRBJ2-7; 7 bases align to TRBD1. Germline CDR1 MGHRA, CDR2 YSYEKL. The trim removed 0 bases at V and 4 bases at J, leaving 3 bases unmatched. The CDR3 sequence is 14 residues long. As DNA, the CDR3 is TGCGCCAGCAGCCAAGATTGGGACAGATACGAGCAGTACTTC. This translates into CASSQDWDRYEQYF.

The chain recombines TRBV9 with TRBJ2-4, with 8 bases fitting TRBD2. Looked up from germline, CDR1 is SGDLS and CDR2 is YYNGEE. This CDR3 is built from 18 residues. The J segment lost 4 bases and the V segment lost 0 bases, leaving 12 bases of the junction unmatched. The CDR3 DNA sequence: TGTGCCAGCAGCGTAGATTTGGGACTAGGGGAGCGAAAAAACATTCAGTACTTC. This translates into CASSVDLGLGERKNIQYF.

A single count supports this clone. The CDR3 sequence is CASSRTPDRDEQYF. In DNA form, the CDR3 reads TGTGCCAGCAGCCGCACCCCCGACCGGGACGAGCAGTACTTC. The J gene is TRBJ2-7, the V gene TRBV5-8; no clear D. The CDR3 covers 14 residues. V was shortened by 4 bases and J by 5 bases, with 16 bases between the two germline ends. In germline, CDR1 is SGHTS, CDR2 YDEGEE.

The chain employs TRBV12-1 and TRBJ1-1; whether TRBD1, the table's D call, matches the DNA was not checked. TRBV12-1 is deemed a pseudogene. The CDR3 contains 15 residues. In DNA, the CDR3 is TGTGCCAGCAGCGCCGCGACAGGGCTGAACACTGAAGCTTTCTTT. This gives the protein CASSAATGLNTEAFF.

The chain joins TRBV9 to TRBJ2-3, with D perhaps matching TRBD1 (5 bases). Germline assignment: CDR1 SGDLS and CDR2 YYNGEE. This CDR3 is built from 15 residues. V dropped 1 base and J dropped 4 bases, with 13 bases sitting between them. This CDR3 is CASSVWGRDADTQYF. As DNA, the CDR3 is TGTGCCAGCAGCGTATGGGGCAGGGATGCAGATACGCAGTATTTT.

CDR3 region: CASSGQGMLPPLHF. CDR3 in DNA: TGTGCCAGCAGTGGACAGGGAATGCTTCCACCCCTCCACTTT. The chain combines TRBV2 with TRBJ1-6; 7 nucleotides match TRBD1. Germline V CDR1 and CDR2: SNHLY, FYNNEI. The junction had 8 bases not matched to a gene; V was cut back by 4 bases and J by 11 bases. This CDR3 is built from 14 residues.

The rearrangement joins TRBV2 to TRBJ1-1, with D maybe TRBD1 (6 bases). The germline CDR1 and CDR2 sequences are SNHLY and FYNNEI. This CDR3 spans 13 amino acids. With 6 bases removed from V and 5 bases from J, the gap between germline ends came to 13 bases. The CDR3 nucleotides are TGTGCCAGCAGCTTTAAAAGGGGGACTGAAGCTTTCTTT. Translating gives CASSFKRGTEAFF.

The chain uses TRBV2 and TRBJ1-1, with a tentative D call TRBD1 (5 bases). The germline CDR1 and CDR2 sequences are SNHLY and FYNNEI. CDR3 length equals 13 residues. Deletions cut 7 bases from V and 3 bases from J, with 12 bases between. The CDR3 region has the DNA TGTGCCAGCAAGGACGACAGCGACACTGAAGCTTTCTTT. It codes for CASKDDSDTEAFF.

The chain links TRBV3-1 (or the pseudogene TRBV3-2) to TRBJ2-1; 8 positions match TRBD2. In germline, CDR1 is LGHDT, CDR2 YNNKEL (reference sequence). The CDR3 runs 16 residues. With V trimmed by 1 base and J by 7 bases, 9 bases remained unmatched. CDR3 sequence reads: CASSQVRLAGGNEQFF. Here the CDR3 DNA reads TGTGCCAGCAGCCAAGTGCGTCTGGCGGGGGGAAATGAGCAGTTCTTC.

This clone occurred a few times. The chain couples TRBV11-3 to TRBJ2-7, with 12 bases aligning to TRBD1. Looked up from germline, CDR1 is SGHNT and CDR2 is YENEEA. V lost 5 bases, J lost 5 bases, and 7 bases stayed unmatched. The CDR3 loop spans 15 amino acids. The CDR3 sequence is CASSQGQGAWHEQYF. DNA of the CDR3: TGTGCCAGCAGCCAGGGACAGGGGGCTTGGCACGAGCAGTACTTC.

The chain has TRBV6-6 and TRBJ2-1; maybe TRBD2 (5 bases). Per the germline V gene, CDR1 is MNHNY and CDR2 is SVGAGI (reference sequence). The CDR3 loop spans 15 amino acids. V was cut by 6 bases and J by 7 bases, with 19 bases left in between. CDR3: CASSDRGFEWNEQFF. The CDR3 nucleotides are TGTGCCAGCAGCGACCGGGGATTTGAATGGAATGAGCAGTTCTTC.

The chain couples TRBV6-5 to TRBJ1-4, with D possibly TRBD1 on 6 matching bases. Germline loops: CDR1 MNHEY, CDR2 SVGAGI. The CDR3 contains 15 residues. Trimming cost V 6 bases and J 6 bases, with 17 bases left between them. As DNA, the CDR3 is TGTGCCAGCAGGCCCACAGGGATGGGAGATGAAAAACTGTTTTTT. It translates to CASRPTGMGDEKLFF.

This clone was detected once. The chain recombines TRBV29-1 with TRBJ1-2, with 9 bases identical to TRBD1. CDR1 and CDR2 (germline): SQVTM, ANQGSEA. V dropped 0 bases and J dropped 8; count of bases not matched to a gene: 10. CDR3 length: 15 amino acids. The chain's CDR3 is CSVEEIVGQGGGYTF. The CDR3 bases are TGCAGCGTTGAAGAGATTGTGGGACAGGGTGGAGGCTACACCTTC.

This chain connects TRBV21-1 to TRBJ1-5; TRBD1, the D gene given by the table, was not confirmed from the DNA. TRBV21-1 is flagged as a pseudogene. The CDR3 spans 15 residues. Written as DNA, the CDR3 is TGTGCCAGAAGACAGGGGGCGCCGGGCAATCAGCCCCAGCATTTT. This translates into CARRQGAPGNQPQHF.